This entry lists 28 T cell receptor beta chains sequenced from one sample in a study of control samples from healthy donors and cancer patients. Clones were read by immunoSEQ multiplex PCR, and TCRdb kept only the in-frame ones, dropping some. The table has around 80,000 clones, 85% to 90% seen once. Sequenced input: blood. The receptor set was obtained from a man between 45 and 60 years old in good health.

The rearrangement uses TRBV5-6 and TRBJ2-7; D uncertain. CDR1 is SGHDT, CDR2 YYEEEE, per germline. Trimming left V 0 bases short and J 6 bases short, with 4 bases between. The CDR3 spans 11 residues. The DNA for the CDR3 is TGTGCCAGCAGCTTGGGTGGCGAGCAGTACTTC. This sequence encodes CASSLGGEQYF.

The chain combines TRBV18 with TRBJ1-2; D uncertain. Germline V gene sequence: CDR1 KGHSH, CDR2 LQKENI. Trimming took off 5 bases at V and 6 bases at J, with 13 bases between the two ends. The CDR3 covers 13 residues. CDR3 bases: TGTGCCAGCTCAGCGGACTGGAGAGATGGCTACACCTTC. Translation: CASSADWRDGYTF.

The chain recombines TRBV30 with TRBJ2-5; the match to TRBD2 covers 7 bases. Germline CDR1 GTSNPN, CDR2 SVGIG (reference sequence). V shed 2 bases and J 3 bases; nucleotides not matched to a gene: 3. This CDR3 comprises 13 residues. DNA of the CDR3: TGTGCCTGGAGTCCGGGACTAAAAGAGACCCAGTACTTC. It specifies CAWSPGLKETQYF.

The gene calls are TRBV21-1 and TRBJ1-1; the table's TRBD1 call for D was not verified on the DNA. TRBV21-1 has pseudogene status. CDR3 length equals 18 residues. The CDR3 DNA is TGTGCCAGCAGCGGACAAGCGTCGGAAAAAAAACACGACACTGAAGCTTTCTTT. This gives the protein CASSGQASEKKHDTEAFF.

The chain combines TRBV5-1 with TRBJ2-4; D is possibly TRBD1 or TRBD2 (5 bases each). From germline, CDR1 is SGHRS and CDR2 YFSETQ. The V gene lost 4 bases and the J gene lost 2 bases, with 13 bases spanning the gap. The CDR3 covers 15 residues. CDR3 residues: CASSLRGSSKNIQYF. The CDR3 nucleotides are TGCGCCAGCAGCCTGAGGGGTAGCTCCAAAAACATTCAGTACTTC.

V usage is TRBV5-1 and J usage is TRBJ1-6, with TRBD1 as a possible D gene (5 bases). V was pared by 1 base and J by 9 bases, with 17 bases between. Germline V gene sequence: CDR1 SGHRS, CDR2 YFSETQ. The CDR3 has 16 residues. The CDR3 DNA reads TGCGCCAGCAGCTTGAGGGGAAGGGCAGACGGTTCACCCCTCCACTTT. This translates into CASSLRGRADGSPLHF.

The chain has TRBV2 and TRBJ1-1, with 8 bases identical to TRBD1. Trimming at V came to 6 bases and at J to 6 bases, leaving 9 bases not matched to a gene. Germline V lookup: CDR1 SNHLY, CDR2 FYNNEI. The CDR3 length is 14 residues. CDR3 in amino acids: CASSLGQGEAEAFF. The CDR3 DNA sequence: TGTGCCAGCAGCCTCGGACAGGGCGAGGCTGAAGCTTTCTTT.

CDR3 sequence (DNA): TGTGCCAGCAGTGAACTAGAGACCCAGTACTTC. Its translation is CASSELETQYF. The chain recombines TRBV6-6 with TRBJ2-5; unclear D gene. Trimming shortened V by 5 bases and J by 4 bases, and 5 bases separated the two germline ends. The CDR3 has 11 residues. In germline, CDR1 is MNHNY, CDR2 SVGAGI (reference sequence).

V and J are TRBV6-2 or TRBV6-3 and TRBJ2-3; TRBD2 matches at 11 bases. This CDR3 comprises 14 residues. V dropped 6 bases and J dropped 3; count of bases not matched to a gene: 2. The germline V gene encodes CDR1 MNHEY and CDR2 SVGEGT. CDR3 amino acids: CASSSSGGTDTQYF. In nucleotides, the CDR3 is TGTGCCAGCAGCTCTAGCGGGGGGACAGATACGCAGTATTTT.

This sequence joins TRBV9 and TRBJ2-1, with a possible D match to TRBD1 (6 bases). V dropped 0 bases and J dropped 1 base, with 11 bases sitting between them. This CDR3 is 16 amino acids long. Germline CDR1 and CDR2: SGDLS and YYNGEE. CDR3 sequence (DNA): TGTGCCAGCAGCGTAGAGGTAGGACAGTCCTACAATGAGCAGTTCTTC. Protein sequence: CASSVEVGQSYNEQFF.

The chain employs TRBV9 and TRBJ1-2; 7 bases align to TRBD1. CDR3 length: 13 residues. Germline CDR1 and CDR2: SGDLS and YYNGEE. J lost 4 bases, V lost 4 bases, and 4 bases had no gene match. The CDR3 nucleotides are TGTGCCAGCAGCCCTACAGGGGCCTATGGCTACACCTTC. Amino acid sequence: CASSPTGAYGYTF.

The chain couples TRBV7-9 to TRBJ2-7, with D perhaps being TRBD1 or TRBD2 (5 bases each). V shed 6 bases and J shed 4 bases, with 13 bases lying between them. The V gene's germline CDR1 is SEHNR and CDR2 FQNEAQ (reference sequence). The length of the CDR3 is 13 residues. The CDR3 DNA reads as TGTGCCAGCAGACTCGGGACGCTGTACGAGCAGTACTTC. This gives the protein CASRLGTLYEQYF.

The chain couples TRBV19 to TRBJ1-5, with D tentatively TRBD1 (5 bases). The V gene's germline CDR1 is LNHDA and CDR2 SQIVND (reference sequence). Trimming stripped 6 bases from V and 0 bases from J, with 15 bases between. The CDR3 totals 16 residues. CDR3 in amino acids: CASRSRTINSNQPQHF. The CDR3 coding sequence is TGTGCCAGTAGATCCCGGACAATTAATAGCAATCAGCCCCAGCATTTT.

Judged by abundance, this clone is medium-sized (0.01 to 0.1%). This sequence joins TRBV10-2 and TRBJ1-5; D is possibly TRBD1 (5 bases). The CDR3 sequence is 16 residues long. Germline CDR1 reads WSHSY; CDR2 reads SAAADI. Between the trimmed V and J ends, which lost 3 bases and 1 base, there was a span of 13 bases. The CDR3 sequence is CASSDWGGKSNQPQHF. CDR3 DNA sequence: TGCGCCAGCAGTGATTGGGGGGGAAAAAGCAATCAGCCCCAGCATTTT.

V is TRBV24-1 and J is TRBJ2-2; D gene unclear. CDR3 length equals 14 residues. CDR1 KGHDR and CDR2 SFDVKD come from the germline V gene. Trimming took off 3 bases at V and 1 base at J, with 5 bases between the two ends. In DNA form, the CDR3 reads TGTGCCACCAGTGATAATGTGAACACCGGGGAGCTGTTTTTT. Amino acid sequence: CATSDNVNTGELFF.

V usage is TRBV12-3 or TRBV12-4 and J usage is TRBJ2-5, with a weak D call TRBD2 (6 bases). Between the trimmed V and J ends, which lost 3 bases and 6 bases, there was a span of 11 bases. The CDR3 spans 13 residues. The CDR3 is CASSFGGGQTQYF. DNA of the CDR3: TGTGCCAGCAGTTTCGGGGGTGGGCAGACCCAGTACTTC.

This chain links TRBV3-1 (or the pseudogene TRBV3-2) with TRBJ2-1; D gene uncertain. V was shortened by 1 base and J by 1 base, with 14 bases between the two germline ends. Germline CDR1 and CDR2: LGHDT and YNNKEL (reference sequence). CDR3 length: 17 residues. CDR3 nucleotide sequence: TGTGCCAGCAGCCAAGGTTTAGTGGGCAGGTCCTACAATGAGCAGTTCTTC. It specifies CASSQGLVGRSYNEQFF.

The chain uses TRBV2 and TRBJ2-7, with TRBD2 matching 7 bases. After removal of 2 bases from V and 6 bases from J, the junction contained 4 bases not matched to a gene. Germline CDR1 SNHLY, CDR2 FYNNEI. The CDR3 is 13 amino acids. The CDR3 DNA follows: TGTGCCAGCAGTGAAAGCGGGGTTGGCGAGCAGTACTTC. This translates into CASSESGVGEQYF.

This clone has just one count. The CDR3 DNA reads TGTGCCAGCAGCCCCTGGGGTAGCGGGGTAGATACGCAGTATTTT. Its protein is CASSPWGSGVDTQYF. The chain joins TRBV9 to TRBJ2-3, with TRBD2 identical over 8 bases. V trimming: 4 bases; J trimming: 5 bases; junction bases outside the gene matches: 9. The CDR3 extends over 15 amino acids. From germline, CDR1 is SGDLS and CDR2 YYNGEE.

The V gene is TRBV18, the J gene TRBJ2-7; unclear D gene. The germline V gene has CDR1 KGHSH and CDR2 LQKENI. Trimming cost V 10 bases and J 5 bases, with 18 bases left between them. CDR3 length: 13 residues. The CDR3 is CATRVTGSNEQYF. CDR3 bases: TGTGCCACCCGGGTTACGGGTAGCAACGAGCAGTACTTC.

The rearrangement joins TRBV18 to TRBJ2-7, with a weak D call TRBD1 (6 bases). The V gene's germline CDR1 is KGHSH and CDR2 LQKENI. The V and J ends lost 0 bases and 1 base respectively, with 10 bases between them. The length of the CDR3 is 15 residues. CDR3 DNA sequence: TGTGCCAGCTCACCACCGGGGGCCTCTTCCTACGAGCAGTACTTC. This encodes CASSPPGASSYEQYF.

In its sample, this clone was seen once. At one end, the junction sequence differs from germline, possibly due to a read error. Other DNA sequences in this specimen translate into the identical CDR3. The J gene is TRBJ2-7, the V gene TRBV7-8; perhaps TRBD1 as D (5 bases). Germline V gene data show CDR1 as SGHVS and CDR2 as FQNEAQ. The CDR3 is 14 amino acids. The CDR3: CASSLGRVTYEQYF. In nucleotides, the CDR3 is TGCGCCAGCAGCTTAGGCAGGGTTACCTACGAGCAGTACTTC.

The gene calls are TRBV19 and TRBJ2-1; 8 bases agree with TRBD1. This CDR3 contains 15 residues. Germline V gene sequence: CDR1 LNHDA, CDR2 SQIVND (reference sequence). The V segment lost 4 bases and the J segment 6 bases; nucleotides outside the gene matches: 8. CDR3 loop: CASSTDRGSVNEQFF. CDR3 DNA: TGTGCCAGTAGTACCGACAGGGGTTCGGTCAATGAGCAGTTCTTC.

Comment on this clone: One end of the junction varies from germline; a read error may be responsible. The chain couples TRBV6-5 to TRBJ2-2, with D unclear. The CDR3 length is 14 residues. Germline V gene data show CDR1 as MNHEY and CDR2 as SVGAGI. The CDR3 sequence: CASTPVLNTGELFF. The CDR3 bases are TGTGCAAGCACACCAGTTTTGAACACCGGGGAGCTGTTTTTT.

The rearrangement uses TRBV19 and TRBJ2-3; TRBD2 aligns across 7 bases. The germline V gene has CDR1 LNHDA and CDR2 SQIVND (reference sequence). J gave up 1 base and V 3 bases, and 1 base lay outside the gene matches. This CDR3 contains 14 residues. CDR3 nucleotide sequence: TGTGCCAGTAGTATTGGGGGGGGCACAGATACGCAGTATTTT. Protein product: CASSIGGGTDTQYF. Filled out from reference TRBV19 and TRBJ2-3, the complete variable domain reads DGGITQSPKYLFRKEGQNVTLSCEQNLNHDAMYWYRQDPGQGLRLIYYSQIVNDFQKGDIAEGYSVSREKKESFPLTVTSAQKNPTAFYLCASSIGGGTDTQYFGPGTRLTVL.

This chain uses TRBV5-4 with TRBJ1-2; 10 positions match TRBD1. This CDR3 spans 15 amino acids. J was trimmed by 6 bases and V by 6 bases; bases with no gene match: 11. Germline CDR1 reads SGHNT; CDR2 reads YYREEE (reference sequence). CDR3 coding DNA: TGTGCCAGCACACGAACTGGACAGGGGGAGCATGGCTACACCTTC. Residues: CASTRTGQGEHGYTF.

The rearrangement joins TRBV2 to TRBJ2-2; D is unresolved. V shed 6 bases and J shed 4 bases, with 6 bases lying between them. This CDR3 contains 12 residues. The germline V gene encodes CDR1 SNHLY and CDR2 FYNNEI. Here the CDR3 DNA reads TGTGCCAGCAGCCTTATCACCGGGGAGCTGTTTTTT. It translates to CASSLITGELFF.

The rearrangement links TRBV5-1 to TRBJ2-3, with D hard to call. Looked up from germline, CDR1 is SGHRS and CDR2 is YFSETQ. Trimming took 0 bases from V and 4 from J, leaving 6 bases between them. The length of the CDR3 is 13 residues. CDR3 DNA: TGCGCCAGCAGCTTGGGGCCAGCAGATACGCAGTATTTT. Its translation is CASSLGPADTQYF.